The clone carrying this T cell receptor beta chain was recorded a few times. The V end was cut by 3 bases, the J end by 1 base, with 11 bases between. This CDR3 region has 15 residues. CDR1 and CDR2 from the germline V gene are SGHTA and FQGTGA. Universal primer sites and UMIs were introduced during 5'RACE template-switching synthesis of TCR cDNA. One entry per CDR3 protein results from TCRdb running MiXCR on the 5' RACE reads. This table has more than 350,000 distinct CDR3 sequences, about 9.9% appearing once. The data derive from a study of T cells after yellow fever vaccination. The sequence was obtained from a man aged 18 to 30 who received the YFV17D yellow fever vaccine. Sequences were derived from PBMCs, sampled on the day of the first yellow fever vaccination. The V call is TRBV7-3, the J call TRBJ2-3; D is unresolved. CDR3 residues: CASSFSQVGTDTQYF. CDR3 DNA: TGTGCCAGCAGCTTTTCTCAGGTCGGCACAGATACGCAGTATTTT.